The 17 T cell receptor beta chains below were found in one sample sequenced in a study of long-term antiretroviral therapy in people with HIV. At the survey level, the v3.0 immunoSEQ assay was run. Only in-frame clones appear in the TCRdb table, and some are missing; sequencing was by immunoSEQ multiplex PCR. The table includes under 25,000 clones, 85% to 90% detected once. The sequenced sample was unsorted PBMCs, obtained 1.3 years after starting antiretroviral therapy. The receptors shown here come from a man between 60 and 70 years old with HIV.

The chain recombines TRBV5-4 with TRBJ2-7, with 10 bases that match TRBD2. CDR3 length equals 16 residues. The junction had 10 bases not matched to a gene; V was cut back by 3 bases and J by 4 bases. Germline CDR1 SGHNT, CDR2 YYREEE (reference sequence). The CDR3 protein is CASSSRSSGSPYEQYF. In DNA form, the CDR3 reads TGTGCCAGCAGCTCCCGATCTAGCGGGAGCCCGTACGAGCAGTACTTC. Full variable domain (rest looked up from reference TRBV5-4 and TRBJ2-7): ETGVTQSPTHLIKTRGQQVTLRCSSQSGHNTVSWYQQALGQGPQFIFQYYREEENGRGNFPPRFSGLQFPNYSSELNVNALELDDSALYLCASSSRSSGSPYEQYFGPGTRLTVT.

This clone was recorded a few times. The CDR3 sequence is CASFGQGGSRNQPQHF. CDR3 DNA sequence: TGCGCTTCCTTTGGACAGGGGGGCTCGCGCAATCAGCCCCAGCATTTT. The gene calls are TRBV10-1 and TRBJ1-5; TRBD1 matches at 10 bases. This CDR3 spans 16 amino acids. Germline CDR1 reads WNHNN; CDR2 reads SYGVQD (reference sequence).

The V gene is TRBV4-1, the J gene TRBJ2-1, with a weak D call TRBD2 (6 bases). This CDR3 spans 16 amino acids. Germline assignment: CDR1 MGHRA and CDR2 YSYEKL. Between the trimmed V and J ends, which lost 1 base and 3 bases, there was a span of 13 bases. In DNA, the CDR3 is TGCGCCAGCAGCCAAGGGGCTAGCGACCACTACAATGAGCAGTTCTTC. Translating it yields CASSQGASDHYNEQFF.

Only one count was recorded for this clone. CDR3 sequence reads: CASSLEATGFVGYTF. CDR3 in DNA: TGCGCCAGCAGCTTGGAGGCCACCGGGTTCGTAGGCTACACCTTC. The chain joins TRBV5-1 to TRBJ1-2; no firm D call. V shed 0 bases and J shed 8 bases, with 17 bases lying between them. CDR1 SGHRS and CDR2 YFSETQ come from the germline V gene. The length of the CDR3 is 15 residues. Looking up the rest from reference TRBV5-1 and TRBJ1-2 gives the full variable domain: KAGVTQTPRYLIKTRGQQVTLSCSPISGHRSVSWYQQTPGQGLQFLFEYFSETQRNKGNFPGRFSGRQFSNSRSEMNVSTLELGDSALYLCASSLEATGFVGYTFGSGTRLTVV.

The chain employs TRBV27 and TRBJ1-2, with TRBD1 matching over 7 bases. The CDR3 runs to 13 residues. Germline CDR1 and CDR2: MNHEY and SMNVEV (reference sequence). With V trimmed by 4 bases and J by 6 bases, 5 bases remained unmatched. The CDR3 loop is CASSSTGVDGYTF. CDR3 sequence (DNA): TGTGCCAGCAGTTCCACAGGGGTCGATGGCTACACCTTC.

The chain recombines TRBV4-3 with TRBJ1-5; a weak D match, TRBD1 (5 bases). Germline CDR1 LGHNA, CDR2 YSLEER. The V and J ends lost 0 bases and 4 bases respectively, with 13 bases between them. This CDR3 spans 16 amino acids. The chain's CDR3 is CASSQDKGRDNQPQHF. Here the CDR3 DNA reads TGCGCCAGCAGCCAAGACAAGGGCAGGGATAATCAGCCCCAGCATTTT.

This chain uses TRBV6-1 with TRBJ2-7, with TRBD2 identical over 12 bases. The length of the CDR3 is 15 residues. CDR1 MNHNS and CDR2 SASEGT come from the germline V gene. Trimming cost V 3 bases and J 2 bases; bases outside gene matches: 2. In nucleotides, the CDR3 is TGTGCCAGCAGTGACCCTAGCGGGGGGGCCTACGAGCAGTACTTC. This encodes CASSDPSGGAYEQYF.

This chain connects TRBV5-4 to TRBJ1-1, with a weak D call TRBD1 (6 bases). The V end was cut by 4 bases, the J end by 4 bases, with 14 bases between. Germline V gene sequence: CDR1 SGHNT, CDR2 YYREEE (reference sequence). CDR3 length equals 14 residues. CDR3 in amino acids: CASSTGAVSTEAFF. The CDR3 DNA follows: TGTGCCAGCAGCACGGGGGCCGTAAGCACTGAAGCTTTCTTT.

The CDR3 region is CASSLTGQLNTEAFF. CDR3 DNA: TGTGCCAGCAGCCTGACGGGACAGCTGAACACTGAAGCTTTCTTT. The chain is built from TRBV7-3 and TRBJ1-1; 7 bases are shared with TRBD1. This CDR3 comprises 15 residues. Germline V CDR1 and CDR2: SGHTA, FQGTGA. Losses at the gene ends were 5 bases for V and 0 bases for J; bases not matched to a gene: 6.

The CDR3 reads CASSLGSGVYNEQFF. Here the CDR3 DNA reads TGTGCCAGCTCACTCGGCTCAGGGGTATACAATGAGCAGTTCTTC. The chain employs TRBV18 and TRBJ2-1, with a weak D call TRBD1 (6 bases). The germline V gene encodes CDR1 KGHSH and CDR2 LQKENI. The CDR3 totals 15 residues. Deletions cut 4 bases from V and 4 bases from J, with 14 bases between.

The genes are TRBV9 and TRBJ2-5; D is ambiguous. Trimming left V 5 bases short and J 1 base short, with 15 bases between. The CDR3 extends over 15 amino acids. CDR1 and CDR2 (germline): SGDLS, YYNGEE. CDR3 in DNA: TGTGCCAGCAGTGGCGACGCAAGTGCCCAAGAGACCCAGTACTTC. The encoded protein is CASSGDASAQETQYF.

The CDR3 sequence is CATSDRGEIYEQYF. In DNA form, the CDR3 reads TGTGCCACTTCGGACAGGGGGGAAATCTACGAGCAGTACTTC. The V gene is TRBV27, the J gene TRBJ2-7; 10 bases fit TRBD1. Germline V gene sequence: CDR1 MNHEY, CDR2 SMNVEV (reference sequence). There are 14 residues in the CDR3. V lost 10 bases and J lost 3; bases outside the gene matches: 9.

The chain uses TRBV6-5 and TRBJ2-7, with TRBD2 matching over 15 bases. The CDR3 is 15 amino acids. J was trimmed by 2 bases and V by 5 bases; bases with no gene match: 1. CDR1 and CDR2 (germline): MNHEY, SVGAGI. For the CDR3, the DNA is TGTGCCAGCAGTCGGACTAGCGGGAGGGCCTACGAGCAGTACTTC. The encoded protein is CASSRTSGRAYEQYF.

This clone was observed once. The rearrangement uses TRBV13 and TRBJ2-7; D may match TRBD1 or TRBD2 (5 bases each). Germline V lookup: CDR1 PRHDT, CDR2 FYEKMQ (reference sequence). V was clipped by 2 bases and J by 6 bases, with 14 bases between them. CDR3 size: 14 residues. The CDR3 here is CASSLRPSRGEQYF. CDR3 DNA: TGTGCCAGCAGCTTACGGCCCTCGAGGGGCGAGCAGTACTTC.

The chain links TRBV29-1 to TRBJ2-2; D unclear. V was pared by 2 bases and J by 8 bases, with 9 bases between. Germline assignment: CDR1 SQVTM and CDR2 ANQGSEA. This CDR3 is 12 amino acids long. CDR3 sequence: CSVERTAGELFF. The CDR3, as DNA: TGCAGCGTTGAACGGACGGCGGGGGAGCTGTTTTTT.

The CDR3: CASSGGLYEQYF. In DNA form, the CDR3 reads TGTGCCAGCAGCGGGGGCCTGTACGAGCAGTACTTC. The chain uses TRBV7-9 and TRBJ2-7; tentatively, D is TRBD1 (6 bases). V was shortened by 5 bases and J by 4 bases, with 9 bases between the two germline ends. Per the germline V gene, CDR1 is SEHNR and CDR2 is FQNEAQ (reference sequence). The CDR3 totals 12 residues.

V and J are TRBV25-1 and TRBJ1-1; D possibly corresponds to TRBD1 (5 bases). Germline assignment: CDR1 MGHDK and CDR2 SYGVNS. The CDR3 extends over 13 amino acids. V gave up 4 bases and J gave up 5 bases, with 11 bases separating them. The CDR3 DNA reads TGTGCCAGCAGTGGGGGGTGGGGGACTGAAGCTTTCTTT. This gives the protein CASSGGWGTEAFF.